This TCR beta chain was identified in a study of chemoradiotherapy in HPV16-positive cancers. The assay was immunoSEQ multiplex PCR, and TCRdb's table has in-frame clones only and misses some. The sample lists fewer than 20,000 clones, about three quarters occurring once. A note on this clone: Its antigen is not known.

Whole-study results and caveats: In HPV16-positive patients, HPV-responsive T-cell expansion tracked better recurrence-free survival.

Samples were taken several times over chemoradiotherapy. The sequence was collected from a human donor with HPV-associated anogenital cancer. The sample was tumor tissue, taken from a patient who underwent chemoradiotherapy.

The CDR3 sequence is CASSLVTSAYSGANVLTF. The CDR3 DNA follows: TGTGCCAGCAGCTTAGTCACTAGCGCTTACTCTGGGGCCAACGTCCTGACTTTC. The rearrangement uses TRBV7-3 and TRBJ2-6; 7 nucleotides line up with TRBD2. Trimming removed 2 bases from V and 0 bases from J; junction bases left unmatched: 7. Germline V gene data show CDR1 as SGHTA and CDR2 as FQGTGA. CDR3 length: 18 residues.